This TCR beta chain was sequenced in a study of blood T cell repertoires in COVID-19. The overall study: Donors in the United States, Italy and Spain gave samples during acute or convalescent COVID-19. Nucleic acid was either cDNA or gDNA, and it came from T cells, B-cell-depleted T cells, or PBMCs.

Original analysis: Amplified reference gene primers provided the basis for estimating nucleated cell counts. TCRdb's copy holds only in-frame clones and misses some; the assay was immunoSEQ multiplex PCR. V and J calls and clone size are those listed in that table; D and trimming were worked out from the DNA. This table holds fewer than 150,000 clones, 84% found once. This CDR3 has 15 amino acids. In germline, CDR1 is LNHNV, CDR2 YYDKDF (reference sequence). The germline V and J ends were trimmed by 5 bases and 5 bases, with 18 bases remaining between them. This chain links TRBV15 with TRBJ2-5, with a possible D match to TRBD2 (6 bases). Sequencing was carried out using peripheral blood. The origin of this receptor is a woman aged 25 to 39 who had recovered from COVID-19. The CDR3 protein is CATSPRGGRRETQYF. The CDR3 nucleotides read TGTGCCACCAGCCCCCGCGGAGGGAGGAGGGAGACCCAGTACTTC. Filled out from reference TRBV15 and TRBJ2-5, the complete variable domain reads DAMVIQNPRYQVTQFGKPVTLSCSQTLNHNVMYWYQQKSSQAPKLLFHYYDKDFNNEADTPDNFQSRRPNTSFCFLDIRSPGLGDTAMYLCATSPRGGRRETQYFGPGTRLLVL.